This TCR beta chain is drawn from a study of blood T cell repertoires in COVID-19. Overall study context: Donors in the United States, Italy and Spain gave samples during acute or convalescent COVID-19. PBMCs, B-cell-depleted T cells, or T cells provided the cDNA or gDNA that made up the material.

Germline trimming cut 2 bases from V and 0 bases from J; bases unmatched to any gene: 8. Germline CDR1 and CDR2: SGHTS and YDEGEE. This CDR3 has 17 amino acids. Per the original data handling: Counts of nucleated cells, estimated from reference gene primer amplification, were obtained. Assay: immunoSEQ multiplex PCR; the TCRdb copy retains only in-frame clones and omits some. V and J calls and clone size are copied from that table; D and trimming were computed from the DNA. Of under 200,000 clones listed, about 88% were seen once; the top ten hold approximately 2%. The chain couples TRBV5-8 to TRBJ2-5; the match to TRBD2 covers 9 bases. Sequencing used peripheral blood. The TCR was taken from a man aged 50-59 years who had recovered from COVID-19. Here the CDR3 reads CASSLGSSGTYQETQYF. DNA for the CDR3: TGTGCCAGCAGCTTAGGTTCTAGCGGGACGTACCAAGAGACCCAGTACTTC. Full variable domain (rest looked up from reference TRBV5-8 and TRBJ2-5): EAGVTQSPTHLIKTRGQQATLRCSPISGHTSVYWYQQALGLGLQFLLWYDEGEERNRGNFPPRFSGRQFPNYSSELNVNALELEDSALYLCASSLGSSGTYQETQYFGPGTRLLVL.